This record covers a single TCR beta chain. The antigen it binds to is not known. No per-base quality is available; no much larger clone lies one base away. V is pared back by 3 bases and J by 4 bases, with 11 bases lying between the germline termini. The CDR3 runs 14 amino acids, cysteine and phenylalanine included. This entry keeps only the CDR3 DNA: 42 bases, framed from base 1. CDR1 and CDR2 are drawn from the germline V gene: SGHRS, YFSETQ. Library construction relied on RACE. Sequencing took place on a NextSeq 500. During library preparation, unique molecular identifiers were attached to individual cDNA molecules so that TCRs could be counted quantitatively and reproducibly. From each blood RNA sample, both TCR alpha and TCR beta chains were sequenced. Per the original workflow: The median number of TCRs per sample was 85,000 to 100,000, ranging from about 20,000 to 700,000. V, J and CDR3 annotation of the TCR reads was performed with the Decombinator software suite. To make PS versus PT1 abundance plots, every sample was subsampled to the same number of TCRs (28,000). TCRs were defined as expanded if absent before sensitization and observed at least eight times at the 2-week time point. TCRdb reprocessing: public reads trimmed at Q25 with fastp, clones called with MiXCR, in-frame beta chains kept. Records with the same CDR3 protein are collapsed into one entry carrying the most frequent genes and DNA. TCRdb's processing, not the study's, gives the V and J calls here. Recorded for this sample are under 200,000 distinct CDR3 sequences; about 14% of them occurred a single time. The ten largest clones capture 1.5% to 2% of the sample.

The time point label here, explained by the study, means: patch test 1, 2 weeks after DPC sensitization. Taken with the paper, the label for treatment or condition translates to: therapeutic diphenylcyclopropenone sensitization with weekly scalp DPC. Blood at each patch-test visit was drawn before the patch test was applied. To be eligible, patients had to be aged 18 to 70, diagnosed with alopecia and judged suitable for DPC therapy, while pregnant patients were excluded. Total RNA was extracted from unfractionated whole blood collected in Tempus Blood RNA tubes. The data were taken from a study of human T cells and chemical hapten exposure (dated by TCRdb to the early 2020s). As for the study more broadly: For sensitization, 2% DPC in acetone was applied to a roughly 2 cm by roughly 2 cm area of upper inner arm skin. Throughout the study period of roughly 24 weeks, patients also received therapeutic DPC doses to the scalp every week. Patch testing was performed on the upper back with Finn chambers containing 0.01% DPC, and the patch tests were scored after 6 days according to International Contact Dermatitis Research Group standards. Alopecia areata with under or over 50% scalp involvement, alopecia totalis and alopecia universalis were represented in the patient cohort, which was mostly female. Libraries were pooled for sequencing, and per-sample TCR yields varied mainly because of small differences in library volumes within the pool. Peripheral blood TCR repertoire changes were tracked in vivo in alopecia patients during primary and secondary sensitization to the hapten diphenylcyclopropenone (DPC). Blood samples were taken from patients before sensitization (week 0) and at 2, 6 and about 24 weeks after DPC sensitization. Blood for TCR sequencing was provided by twenty-nine alopecia patients at one to four time points (pre-sensitization, 2, 6 and 24 weeks). What the research found in general, with its limitations: A positive correlation was found between the number of PT1 expanded TCRs and patch test score, with significance reached at thresholds 8, 16 and 32 but not 4. Expanded TCRs formed significantly more large CDR3 similarity clusters than pre-sensitization or healthy control sets, consistent with antigen-driven responses. After repeated subsampling, the strength of the expansion versus patch-test correlation and the threshold at which it became significant changed. All patients had alopecia, a presumed autoimmune disease, so their immune response might differ from that of healthy individuals. DPC sensitization did not change how many TCRs were above 1 in 1000 frequency, and no evidence was found of alterations in global repertoire structure.

The rearrangement combines TRBV5-1 with TRBJ1-5, and possibly TRBD1, on 6 matching bases. The specimen comprised whole blood, sampled in connection with sensitization to the hapten diphenylcyclopropenone (DPC). This TCR was recovered from a woman in her twenties or thirties with alopecia areata. Some clones in this sample may be carry-over from other donors' samples. The CDR3 corresponds to CASSSGVENQPQHF. The nucleotide sequence reads TGCGCCAGCAGCTCAGGGGTAGAAAATCAGCCCCAGCATTTT.